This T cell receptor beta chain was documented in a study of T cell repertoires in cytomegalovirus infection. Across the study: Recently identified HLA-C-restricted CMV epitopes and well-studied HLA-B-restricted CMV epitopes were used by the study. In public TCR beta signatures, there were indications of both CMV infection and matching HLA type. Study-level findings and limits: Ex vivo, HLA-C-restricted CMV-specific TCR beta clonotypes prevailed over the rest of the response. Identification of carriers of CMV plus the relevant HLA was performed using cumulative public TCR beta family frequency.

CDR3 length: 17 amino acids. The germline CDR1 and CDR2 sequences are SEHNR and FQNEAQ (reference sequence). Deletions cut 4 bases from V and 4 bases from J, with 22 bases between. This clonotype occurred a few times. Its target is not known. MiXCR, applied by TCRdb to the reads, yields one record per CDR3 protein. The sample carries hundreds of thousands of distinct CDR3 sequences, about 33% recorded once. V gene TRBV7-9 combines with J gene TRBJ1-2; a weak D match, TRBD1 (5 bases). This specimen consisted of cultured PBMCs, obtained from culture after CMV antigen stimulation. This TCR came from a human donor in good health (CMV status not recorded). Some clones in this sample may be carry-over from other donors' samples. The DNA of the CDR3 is TGTGCCAGCAGCTCCAGAGACCTGCCCGGGGCGGGCTATGGCTACACCTTC. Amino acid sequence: CASSSRDLPGAGYGYTF.